The T cell receptor (beta chain) under discussion was sequenced for a study of PD-L1 blockade in urothelial cancer listed by TCRdb under 2017. Describing the broader study: All patients started therapy in the mid-2010s and received atezolizumab 1,200 mg intravenously every 3 weeks. Twenty-five of 29 patients were identified as males with urothelial cancer of bladder origin, and a prior smoking history was reported by 18 of 29 patients. An ECOG performance status of 0 or 1 was recorded for the patients, and 0 to 3 prior chemotherapy regimens had been received by the patients. Blood samples were analyzed at 3 weeks after treatment start (second dose) and at 6 weeks after treatment start. Blood samples gave a median of 141,255 T cells and 88,000 or so unique TCRs, with a median clonality of 0.080. An exploratory multi-omic analysis was conducted of the somatic, immune and clinical correlates of response to PD-L1 blockade with atezolizumab in urothelial cancer. TCR sequencing covered pretreatment tumor samples and matched, serially collected peripheral blood taken before and after atezolizumab treatment. Progression-free survival longer than 6 months counted as durable clinical benefit, and TCR features were additionally tested against both progression-free and overall survival. In the same patients, whole exome sequencing and RNA sequencing of pretreatment tumors were performed in addition to TCR sequencing. Several patients achieved durable clinical benefit and approximately 20 did not. Twenty-nine patients had pretreatment blood TCR-seq, about 24 had at least one posttreatment blood collection, and about 24 had tumor TCR-seq. The paper as a whole reports these results and caveats: Greater expansion of tumor-associated TCR clones in peripheral blood 3 weeks after the start of treatment was observed in patients with durable benefit (n ≈ 24, p = 0.022). A pretreatment peripheral blood TCR clonality below the median was linked to improved progression-free and overall survival. Small sample size (n of about 30) and many exploratory analyses mean the results are intended to be hypothesis-generating.

Interpreted using the paper, the time point label stands for: pretreatment peripheral blood. A cohort of 25 to 30 patients with locally advanced or metastatic urothelial carcinoma, treated at Memorial Sloan Kettering on a trial protocol, was included. Peripheral blood mononuclear cells were collected pretreatment and during treatment, at between 1 and 8 total time points per patient. The Qiagen DNeasy Blood extraction kit was used to purify genomic DNA from total PBMCs and from tumor samples. PBMCs were collected pretreatment and during treatment, and were isolated and stored as previously described. This clone was counted between two and nine times. The antigen it binds to is not known. Nothing much larger sits one base from this clone, and base qualities are not available. Synthetic TCR analog templates were spiked into each PCR so that absolute template abundance could be estimated from read counts. The immunoSEQ assay was used to amplify TCRbeta CDR3 regions from genomic DNA with bias-controlled V and J gene primers. Rearranged TCRbeta segments were sequenced at approximately 20X coverage. Per the authors' processing: Sequencing errors were corrected by clustering, and CDR3s were annotated against IMGT so that V, D and J genes could be assigned. Downstream analyses used only productive TCRbeta rearrangements, leaving out any out-of-frame or stop-codon sequences. Clonality was computed as one minus Shannon entropy normalized by the log of the number of unique productive sequences. Fisher's exact test with Benjamini-Hochberg correction, using a cutoff of adjusted p below 0.01, was how clones that differed between time points or between blood and tumor were identified. The table was pulled from immuneACCESS by TCRdb, which kept in-frame rearrangements only. Such tables lose some clones; where checked, under half of the loss comes from unresolved V genes, and the rest has no known cause. V and J calls and clone size come straight from that table; D and trimming were deduced from the DNA. The sample has tens of thousands of clones on record, roughly 80% of them singletons. Roughly 15% of the sample rests with the top ten.

V was cut back by 8 bases and J by 7 bases, leaving a gap of 15 bases between them. From cysteine to phenylalanine, the CDR3 is 12 amino acids long. The CDR3 DNA has 36 bases and is translated from base 1. In the germline V gene, CDR1 corresponds to MNHEY and CDR2 to SVGAGI. The material was PBMCs, obtained around atezolizumab (anti-PD-L1) treatment. This chain joins TRBV6-5 to TRBJ2-7; the D gene is possibly TRBD1, with 5 bases matching. This clonotype was sampled from a man older than 75 with urothelial cancer. CDR3 loop: CASGSGFGEQYF. The sequenced DNA is TGTGCCAGCGGCTCAGGGTTTGGGGAGCAGTACTTC.